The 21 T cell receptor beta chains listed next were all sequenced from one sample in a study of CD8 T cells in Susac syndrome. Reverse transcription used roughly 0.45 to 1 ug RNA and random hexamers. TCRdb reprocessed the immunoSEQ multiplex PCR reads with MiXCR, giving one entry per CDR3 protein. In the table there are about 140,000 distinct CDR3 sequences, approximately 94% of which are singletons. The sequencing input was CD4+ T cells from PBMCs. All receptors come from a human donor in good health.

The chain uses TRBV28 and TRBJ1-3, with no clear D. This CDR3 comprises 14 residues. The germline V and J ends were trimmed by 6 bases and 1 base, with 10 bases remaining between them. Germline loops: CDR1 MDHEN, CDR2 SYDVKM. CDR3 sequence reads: CASRRLGSGNTIYF. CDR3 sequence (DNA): TGTGCCAGCAGACGATTGGGTTCTGGAAACACCATATATTTT.

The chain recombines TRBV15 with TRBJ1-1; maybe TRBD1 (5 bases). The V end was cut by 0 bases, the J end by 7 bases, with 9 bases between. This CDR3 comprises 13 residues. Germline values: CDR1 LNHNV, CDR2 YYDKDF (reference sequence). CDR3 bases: TGTGCCACCAGCAGAGATTCAGGGAGTGAAGCTTTCTTT. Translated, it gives CATSRDSGSEAFF.

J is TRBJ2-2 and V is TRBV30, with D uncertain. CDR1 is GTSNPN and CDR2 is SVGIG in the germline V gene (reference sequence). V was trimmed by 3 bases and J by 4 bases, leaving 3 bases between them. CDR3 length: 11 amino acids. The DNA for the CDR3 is TGTGCCTGGAGATTCACCGGGGAGCTGTTTTTT. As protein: CAWRFTGELFF.

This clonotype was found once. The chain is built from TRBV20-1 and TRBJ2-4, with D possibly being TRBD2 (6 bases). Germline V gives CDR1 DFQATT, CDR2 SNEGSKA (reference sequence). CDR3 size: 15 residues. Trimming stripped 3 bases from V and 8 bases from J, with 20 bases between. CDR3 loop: CSASRLRLGVDIQYF. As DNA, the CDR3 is TGCAGTGCTAGCCGTCTGAGACTAGGAGTTGACATTCAGTACTTC.

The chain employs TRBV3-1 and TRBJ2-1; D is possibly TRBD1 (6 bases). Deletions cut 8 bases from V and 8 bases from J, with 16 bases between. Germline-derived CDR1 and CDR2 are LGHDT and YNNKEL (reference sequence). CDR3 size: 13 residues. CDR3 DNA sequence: TGTGCCAGCCAAGAGGGGGTATTATATGAGCAGTTCTTC. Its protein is CASQEGVLYEQFF.

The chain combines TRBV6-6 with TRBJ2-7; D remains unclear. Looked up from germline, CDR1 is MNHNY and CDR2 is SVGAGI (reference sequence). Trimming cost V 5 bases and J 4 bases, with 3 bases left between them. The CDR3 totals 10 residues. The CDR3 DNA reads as TGTGCCAGCAGTCATTACGAGCAGTACTTC. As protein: CASSHYEQYF.

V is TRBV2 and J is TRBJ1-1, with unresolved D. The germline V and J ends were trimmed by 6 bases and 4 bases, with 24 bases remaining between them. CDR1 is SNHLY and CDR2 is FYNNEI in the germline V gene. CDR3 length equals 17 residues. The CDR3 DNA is TGTGCCAGCAGGAGGGCGGCCTCTCGATACATGACCACTGAAGCTTTCTTT. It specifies CASRRAASRYMTTEAFF.

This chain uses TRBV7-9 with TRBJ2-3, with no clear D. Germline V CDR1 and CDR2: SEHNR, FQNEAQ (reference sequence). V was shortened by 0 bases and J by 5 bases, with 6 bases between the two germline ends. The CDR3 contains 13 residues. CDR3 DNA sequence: TGTGCCAGCAGCTTAGCCGCGCGAGATACGCAGTATTTT. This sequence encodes CASSLAARDTQYF.

CDR3 nucleotide sequence: TGCAGTGGGCGTCGGGGCCTGAACACTGAAGCTTTCTTT. Its translation is CSGRRGLNTEAFF. The chain couples TRBV20-1 to TRBJ1-1, with D possibly matching TRBD1 (5 bases). The germline V and J ends were trimmed by 7 bases and 0 bases, with 12 bases remaining between them. This CDR3 has 13 amino acids. CDR1 and CDR2 from the germline V gene are DFQATT and SNEGSKA (reference sequence).

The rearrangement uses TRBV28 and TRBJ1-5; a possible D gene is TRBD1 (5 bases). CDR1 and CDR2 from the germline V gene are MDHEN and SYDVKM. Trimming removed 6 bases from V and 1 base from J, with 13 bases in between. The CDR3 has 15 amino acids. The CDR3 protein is CASRGPEGSNQPQHF. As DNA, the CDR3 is TGTGCCAGCAGGGGTCCGGAGGGGAGCAATCAGCCCCAGCATTTT.

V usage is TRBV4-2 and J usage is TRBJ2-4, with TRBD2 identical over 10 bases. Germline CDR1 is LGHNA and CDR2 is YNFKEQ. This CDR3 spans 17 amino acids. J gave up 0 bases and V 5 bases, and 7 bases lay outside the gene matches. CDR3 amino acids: CASSARLAGQAKNIQYF. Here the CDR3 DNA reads TGTGCCAGCAGCGCCCGACTAGCGGGCCAAGCCAAAAACATTCAGTACTTC.

CDR3: CASSLATQTEQYF. The DNA for the CDR3 is TGTGCCAGCAGTTTAGCGACACAGACCGAGCAGTACTTC. J is TRBJ2-7 and V is TRBV12-3 or TRBV12-4; D gene unclear. The CDR3 runs 13 residues. V lost 0 bases and J 6 bases, leaving 9 bases between the germline ends.

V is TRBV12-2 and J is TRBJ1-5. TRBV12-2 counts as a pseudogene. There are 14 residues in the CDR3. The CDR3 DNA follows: TGTGCAAGTCGCTTAACTTGGTGTTATCAGCCCCAGCATTTT. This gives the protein CASRLTWCYQPQHF.

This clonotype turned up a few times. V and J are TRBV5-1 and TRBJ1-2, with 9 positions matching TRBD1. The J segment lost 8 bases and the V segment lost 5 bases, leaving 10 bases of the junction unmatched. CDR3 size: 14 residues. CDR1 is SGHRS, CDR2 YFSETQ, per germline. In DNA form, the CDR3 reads TGCGCCAGCAGTCAGGACAGGGGAACGAGAGGCTACACCTTC. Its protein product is CASSQDRGTRGYTF.

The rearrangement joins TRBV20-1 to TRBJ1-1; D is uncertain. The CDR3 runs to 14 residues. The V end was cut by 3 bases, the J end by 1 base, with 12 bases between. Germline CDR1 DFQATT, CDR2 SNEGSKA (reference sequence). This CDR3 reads CSASWRGRNTEAFF. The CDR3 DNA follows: TGCAGTGCTAGCTGGAGAGGGCGGAACACTGAAGCTTTCTTT.

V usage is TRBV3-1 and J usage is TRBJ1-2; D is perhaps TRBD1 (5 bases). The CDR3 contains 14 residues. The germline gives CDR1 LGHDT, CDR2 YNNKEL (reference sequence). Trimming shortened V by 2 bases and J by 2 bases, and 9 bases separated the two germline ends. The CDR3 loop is CASSQWDGNYGYTF. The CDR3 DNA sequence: TGTGCCAGCAGCCAATGGGACGGAAACTATGGCTACACCTTC.

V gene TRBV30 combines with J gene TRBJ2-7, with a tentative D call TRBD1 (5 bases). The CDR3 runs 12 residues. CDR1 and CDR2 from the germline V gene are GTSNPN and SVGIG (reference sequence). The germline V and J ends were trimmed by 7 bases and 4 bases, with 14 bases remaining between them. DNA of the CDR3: TGTGCCTACAACTCCGCAGGGTACGAGCAGTACTTC. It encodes CAYNSAGYEQYF.

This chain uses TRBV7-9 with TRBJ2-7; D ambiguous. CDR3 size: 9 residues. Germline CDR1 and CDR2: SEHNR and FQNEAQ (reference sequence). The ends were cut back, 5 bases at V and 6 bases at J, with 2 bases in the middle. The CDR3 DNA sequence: TGTGCCAGCAGCGCCGAGCAGTACTTC. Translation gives CASSAEQYF.

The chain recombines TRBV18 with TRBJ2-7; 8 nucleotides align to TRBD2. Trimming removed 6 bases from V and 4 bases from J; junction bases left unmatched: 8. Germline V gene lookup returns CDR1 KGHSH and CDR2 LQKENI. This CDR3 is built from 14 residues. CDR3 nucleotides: TGTGCCAGCTCTCTCGCGGGGGGCTGGTACGAGCAGTACTTC. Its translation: CASSLAGGWYEQYF.

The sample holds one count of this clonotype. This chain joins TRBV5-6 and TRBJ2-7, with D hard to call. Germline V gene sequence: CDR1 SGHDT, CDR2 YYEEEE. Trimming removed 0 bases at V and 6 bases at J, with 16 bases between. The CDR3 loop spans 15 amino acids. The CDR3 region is CASSLEAAVPTEQYF. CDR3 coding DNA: TGTGCCAGCAGCTTGGAAGCCGCTGTGCCCACCGAGCAGTACTTC.

CDR3 DNA sequence: TGCGCCAGCAGCATAGGGACAGGGCGTAGCACAGATACGCAGTATTTT. Encoded protein: CASSIGTGRSTDTQYF. The V call is TRBV5-1, the J call TRBJ2-3; 9 nucleotides align to TRBD1. The CDR3 runs 16 residues. Looked up from germline, CDR1 is SGHRS and CDR2 is YFSETQ. J gave up 0 bases and V 4 bases, and 6 bases lay outside the gene matches.